The rows below give T cell receptor beta chains drawn from one sample of a study of CD8+ T cells in alopecia areata. Assay: immunoSEQ multiplex PCR; the TCRdb copy retains only in-frame clones and omits some. The data show tens of thousands of clones, approximately 61% seen once. The starting material was CD8+ T cells sorted from blood, obtained at week 0. Receptors were obtained from a human donor with alopecia areata. Each CDR3 is given with its conserved first and last residue. The order of the fields is D gene, CDR3 length, J gene, V gene, clone size, CDR3 protein, CDR3 DNA. D genes are given only for firm matches. Clone size, where shown, is once, few, many, or a class for clones that have expanded.

TRBD2	13	TRBJ2-7	TRBV29-1	few	CSVIAGARYEQYF	TGCAGCGTTATAGCGGGAGCGAGGTACGAGCAGTACTTC
-	14	TRBJ2-1	TRBV7-2	few	CASSLAWGDVEQFF	TGTGCCAGCAGCTTAGCGTGGGGAGATGTTGAGCAGTTCTTC
-	13	TRBJ2-1	TRBV29-1	-	CSVEGSLQTEQFF	TGCAGCGTTGAAGGGTCTTTACAAACTGAGCAGTTCTTC
-	11	TRBJ1-2	TRBV7-9	-	CASSRGDGYTF	TGTGCCAGCAGCAGGGGAGATGGCTACACCTTC
-	13	TRBJ1-1	TRBV19	-	CASGAGVNTEAFF	TGTGCCAGTGGGGCGGGGGTGAACACTGAAGCTTTCTTT
TRBD1	15	TRBJ2-1	TRBV5-6	-	CASSPRDSSYNEQFF	TGTGCCAGCAGCCCCCGGGACAGCTCCTACAATGAGCAGTTCTTC
TRBD1	14	TRBJ2-7	TRBV2	-	CASSETGGSHEQYF	TGTGCCAGCAGTGAAACAGGGGGCTCCCACGAGCAGTACTTC
-	15	TRBJ1-5	TRBV19	-	CASSRTDFSNQPQHF	TGTGCCAGTAGTCGTACAGACTTTAGCAATCAGCCCCAGCATTTT
-	13	TRBJ2-7	TRBV30	few	CAWSVGPEGEQYF	TGTGCCTGGAGTGTAGGGCCCGAAGGCGAGCAGTACTTC
TRBD1	15	TRBJ1-2	TRBV30	-	CAWSSGTGGPYGYTF	TGTGCCTGGAGCTCCGGGACAGGGGGCCCCTATGGCTACACCTTC
-	12	TRBJ1-1	TRBV30	-	CAWSVGATEAFF	TGTGCCTGGAGTGTAGGGGCGACTGAAGCTTTCTTT
TRBD1	14	TRBJ1-1	TRBV6-5	few	CASSYGAGGAEAFF	TGTGCCAGCAGTTACGGGGCAGGGGGAGCTGAAGCTTTCTTT
TRBD2	19	TRBJ2-7	TRBV14	-	CASSPRAGLAGGPAYEQYF	TGTGCCAGCAGCCCGAGAGCCGGGCTAGCGGGAGGTCCAGCCTACGAGCAGTACTTC
-	13	TRBJ1-1	TRBV6-5	-	CASRYPGSTEAFF	TGTGCCAGCAGATACCCGGGGAGCACTGAAGCTTTCTTT
-	12	TRBJ2-3	TRBV25-1	-	CASSDPTDTQYF	TGTGCCAGCAGTGACCCAACAGATACGCAGTATTTT
TRBD1	15	TRBJ1-2	TRBV29-1	-	CSAAGTGLWDYGYTF	TGCAGCGCCGCCGGGACAGGGTTATGGGACTATGGCTACACCTTC
TRBD2	16	TRBJ2-5	TRBV7-9	many	CASSPTFSGVQETQYF	TGTGCCAGCAGCCCAACTTTTAGCGGGGTCCAAGAGACCCAGTACTTC
TRBD1	15	TRBJ2-1	TRBV6-6	-	CASKTGTGADNEQFF	TGTGCCAGCAAAACCGGGACAGGGGCGGACAATGAGCAGTTCTTC
-	12	TRBJ1-5	TRBV5-6	few	CASSLGNQPQHF	TGTGCCAGCAGCCTTGGCAATCAGCCCCAGCATTTT
TRBD1	16	TRBJ2-4	TRBV30	-	CAWTYGQGATKNIQYF	TGTGCCTGGACCTATGGACAGGGGGCGACCAAAAACATTCAGTACTTC
-	18	TRBJ1-2	TRBV7-9	few	CASSSPPRLLVANYGYTF	TGTGCCAGCAGCTCACCCCCACGGTTGCTGGTCGCTAACTATGGCTACACCTTC
-	13	TRBJ1-5	TRBV29-1	-	CSVAQGIDQPQHF	TGCAGCGTGGCCCAGGGGATAGATCAGCCCCAGCATTTT
-	15	TRBJ2-7	TRBV11-2	many	CASSFGRDGNYEQYF	TGTGCCAGCAGCTTCGGGCGGGACGGTAACTACGAGCAGTACTTC
-	17	TRBJ2-5	TRBV7-6	-	CASSLDPERDSQETQYF	TGTGCCAGCAGCTTAGACCCCGAGCGGGACAGTCAAGAGACCCAGTACTTC
-	15	TRBJ2-5	TRBV4-3	-	CASSLSGQFQETQYF	TGCGCCAGCAGCCTTTCAGGACAGTTTCAAGAGACCCAGTACTTC
-	16	TRBJ2-2	TRBV7-9	-	CASSSFSPTVTGELFF	TGTGCCAGCAGCTCATTCTCGCCTACAGTCACCGGGGAGCTGTTTTTT
-	14	TRBJ1-1	TRBV6-5	-	CASNQGGGSTEAFF	TGTGCCAGCAACCAAGGAGGAGGGAGTACTGAAGCTTTCTTT
-	13	TRBJ2-3	TRBV11-1	-	CASSLATLDTQYF	TGTGCCAGCAGCTTGGCCACGTTGGATACGCAGTATTTT
TRBD1	13	TRBJ2-7	TRBV2	-	CATGDREQYEQYF	TGTGCCACGGGGGACAGGGAACAGTACGAGCAGTACTTC
-	13	TRBJ1-1	TRBV6-6	-	CARGVTGGTEAFF	TGTGCCAGGGGGGTTACGGGAGGCACTGAAGCTTTCTTT
-	15	TRBJ2-7	TRBV5-5	few	CASTPSGTASYEQYF	TGTGCCAGCACTCCGAGCGGGACAGCCTCCTACGAGCAGTACTTC
-	14	TRBJ1-5	TRBV5-6	-	CASSLGGNNQPQHF	TGTGCCAGCAGCTTGGGCGGCAACAATCAGCCCCAGCATTTT
TRBD1	15	TRBJ1-1	TRBV23-1	few	CASSRGWTGDAEAFF	TGCGCCAGCAGCCGGGGGTGGACAGGCGATGCTGAAGCTTTCTTT
-	12	TRBJ1-2	TRBV7-8	-	CASSFPGPLYTF	TGTGCCAGCAGCTTCCCGGGACCGCTCTACACCTTC
-	13	TRBJ2-7	TRBV27	once	CASSWGARHEQYF	TGTGCCAGCAGTTGGGGGGCGAGGCACGAGCAGTACTTC
TRBD2	15	TRBJ2-5	TRBV7-6	-	CASRGTLAGVETQYF	TGTGCCAGCAGGGGGACCTTAGCGGGAGTAGAGACCCAGTACTTC
-	13	TRBJ1-1	TRBV25-1	-	CASSEYEGGEAFF	TGTGCCAGCAGTGAATATGAAGGGGGTGAAGCTTTCTTT
-	14	TRBJ2-5	TRBV7-9	few	CASSRPAGVETQYF	TGTGCCAGCAGCCGCCCGGCAGGGGTGGAGACCCAGTACTTC
-	15	TRBJ1-2	TRBV7-9	-	CASSSPGPVGYGYTF	TGTGCCAGCAGCTCCCCGGGGCCCGTGGGGTATGGCTACACCTTC
-	13	TRBJ1-1	TRBV4-3	-	CASSQLLNTEAFF	TGCGCCAGCAGCCAACTCCTAAACACTGAAGCTTTCTTT
-	13	TRBJ1-2	TRBV29-1	-	CSVEGGREAGYTF	TGCAGCGTTGAGGGGGGCAGGGAAGCTGGCTACACCTTC
-	14	TRBJ1-2	TRBV7-6	-	CASSSYAGHYGYTF	TGTGCCAGCAGCTCCTATGCCGGCCACTATGGCTACACCTTC
-	13	TRBJ1-1	TRBV25-1	-	CASSAGDSPEAFF	TGTGCCAGCAGTGCAGGGGACTCGCCTGAAGCTTTCTTT
TRBD1	15	TRBJ2-7	TRBV7-2	-	CASSSGTGPLYEQYF	TGTGCCAGCAGCTCGGGGACAGGGCCTCTCTACGAGCAGTACTTC
-	13	TRBJ1-1	TRBV14	-	CASQGFLNTEAFF	TGTGCCAGCCAGGGGTTTTTGAACACTGAAGCTTTCTTT
TRBD1	16	TRBJ2-7	TRBV9	-	CASSVGRGTGAYEQYF	TGTGCCAGCAGCGTAGGCCGCGGGACAGGGGCCTACGAGCAGTACTTC
TRBD2	16	TRBJ2-7	TRBV5-6	-	CASSLGLAGASYEQYF	TGTGCCAGCAGCTTGGGCCTAGCGGGAGCCTCCTACGAGCAGTACTTC
-	17	TRBJ2-5	TRBV7-9	-	CASSLGQGRLGVETQYF	TGTGCCAGCAGCTTAGGCCAGGGACGGTTAGGGGTAGAGACCCAGTACTTC
TRBD2	17	TRBJ2-1	TRBV25-1	-	CASSEYQWGGGANEQFF	TGTGCCAGCAGTGAATATCAGTGGGGGGGAGGAGCCAATGAGCAGTTCTTC
-	16	TRBJ1-2	TRBV7-9	-	CASISGSSLNNYGYTF	TGTGCCAGTATTTCCGGGTCGTCACTAAATAACTATGGCTACACCTTC
-	16	TRBJ1-1	TRBV29-1	few	CSVEGVLRNMNTEAFF	TGCAGCGTTGAAGGGGTTCTTCGAAACATGAACACTGAAGCTTTCTTT
TRBD1	14	TRBJ2-7	TRBV29-1	-	CSVHDRATDYEQYF	TGCAGCGTTCATGACAGGGCGACCGACTACGAGCAGTACTTC
-	16	TRBJ2-7	TRBV29-1	few	CSVEVADRPYSYEQYF	TGCAGCGTTGAAGTTGCCGACAGGCCATACTCCTACGAGCAGTACTTC
-	14	TRBJ2-2	TRBV9	-	CASSANGITGELFF	TGTGCCAGCAGCGCCAACGGGATCACCGGGGAGCTGTTTTTT
TRBD2	15	TRBJ2-3	TRBV7-9	-	CASSFSGGARDTQYF	TGTGCCAGCAGCTTCAGCGGGGGGGCGAGAGATACGCAGTATTTT
-	14	TRBJ2-7	TRBV10-3	-	CAISESPRGYEQYF	TGTGCCATCAGTGAGTCTCCGCGGGGCTACGAGCAGTACTTC
-	12	TRBJ1-2	TRBV29-1	-	CSVEGSRGGYTF	TGCAGCGTTGAGGGCTCCCGTGGAGGCTACACCTTC
-	16	TRBJ2-5	TRBV7-9	-	CASSPRAGRNQETQYF	TGTGCCAGCAGCCCGCGCGCGGGACGGAATCAAGAGACCCAGTACTTC